What follows are 2 T cell receptor beta chains derived from one specimen sequenced in a study of blood T cell repertoires in COVID-19. Only in-frame clones appear in the TCRdb table, and some are missing; sequencing was by immunoSEQ multiplex PCR. The sample lists more than 200,000 clones, approximately 90% occurring once. The sample was peripheral blood. The receptors shown here come from a man between 18 and 29 years old with active or convalescent COVID-19.

J is TRBJ2-7 and V is TRBV19; perhaps TRBD2 as D (6 bases). The CDR3 consists of 13 residues. CDR1 LNHDA and CDR2 SQIVND come from the germline V gene (reference sequence). V lost 3 bases and J lost 5, with 11 bases in between. The CDR3 region has the DNA TGTGCCAGTAGTATCCGGGGAGGCCACGAGCAGTACTTC. Translation: CASSIRGGHEQYF.

The chain couples TRBV24-1 to TRBJ1-4; unclear D gene. CDR3 length: 16 residues. V was clipped by 5 bases and J by 0 bases, with 12 bases between them. Germline CDR1 and CDR2: KGHDR and SFDVKD. The CDR3, as DNA: TGTGCCACCAGTGCGGGAGGGCGAACAACTAATGAAAAACTGTTTTTT. It translates to CATSAGGRTTNEKLFF.